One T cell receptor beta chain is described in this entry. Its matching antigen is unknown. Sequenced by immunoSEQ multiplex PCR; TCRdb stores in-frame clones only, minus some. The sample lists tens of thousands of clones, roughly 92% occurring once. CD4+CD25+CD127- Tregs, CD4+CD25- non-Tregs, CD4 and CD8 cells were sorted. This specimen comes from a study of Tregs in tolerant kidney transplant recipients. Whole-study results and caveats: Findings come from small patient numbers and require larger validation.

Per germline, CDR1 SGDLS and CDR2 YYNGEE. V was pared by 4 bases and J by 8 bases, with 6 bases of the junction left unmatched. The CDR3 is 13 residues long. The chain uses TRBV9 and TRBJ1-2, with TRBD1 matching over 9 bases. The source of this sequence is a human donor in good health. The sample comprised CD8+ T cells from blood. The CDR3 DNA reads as TGTGCCAGCAGCCCCGGGACAGGGAGGGGCTACACCTTC. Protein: CASSPGTGRGYTF.